This is a list of T cell receptor beta chains from one sample in a study of cytotoxic CD8 clonotypes in ibrutinib-treated CLL. Method: immunoSEQ multiplex PCR; TCRdb's copy keeps in-frame clones and lacks some. The sample lists roughly 220,000 clones; 70% were seen once. The sample consisted of PBMCs, taken after 12 months of ibrutinib treatment. Receptor source: a human donor with chronic lymphocytic leukemia. The CDR3 runs from the conserved cysteine through the conserved F or W. A D gene is named only where the DNA matches it firmly. Only part of the rows carry a size: once, few, many, or a class if the clone is expanded.

clone_size: NA
j_call: TRBJ1-5
d_call: TRBD1
v_call: TRBV6-1
cdr3_aa: CASSEEEQGGNQPQHF
cdr3_nt: TGTGCCAGCAGTGAAGAGGAACAGGGGGGCAATCAGCCCCAGCATTTT

clone_size: few
j_call: TRBJ1-1
d_call: NA
v_call: TRBV4-1
cdr3_aa: CASSQDRSFPRPSF
cdr3_nt: TGCGCCAGCAGCCAAGATCGAAGCTTCCCACGCCCCAGTTTT

clone_size: NA
j_call: TRBJ1-1
d_call: NA
v_call: TRBV5-6
cdr3_aa: CASSRNRAEAFF
cdr3_nt: TGTGCCAGCAGCAGAAACAGGGCTGAAGCTTTCTTT

clone_size: NA
j_call: TRBJ1-4
d_call: NA
v_call: TRBV2
cdr3_aa: CASSGETAKLFF
cdr3_nt: TGTGCCAGCAGTGGGGAGACAGCGAAACTGTTTTTT

clone_size: once
j_call: TRBJ2-4
d_call: TRBD1
v_call: TRBV5-1
cdr3_aa: CASSLRYGQGENIQYF
cdr3_nt: TGCGCCAGCAGCTTGCGTTACGGGCAGGGGGAAAACATTCAGTACTTC

clone_size: few
j_call: TRBJ2-6
d_call: TRBD1
v_call: TRBV30
cdr3_aa: CASTTGAGANVLTF
cdr3_nt: TGTGCCTCCACAACAGGGGCTGGGGCCAACGTCCTGACTTTC

clone_size: NA
j_call: TRBJ1-2
d_call: NA
v_call: TRBV29-1
cdr3_aa: CSLRAGALDSGYTF
cdr3_nt: TGCAGCCTCCGGGCGGGGGCGTTGGATAGTGGCTACACCTTC

clone_size: NA
j_call: TRBJ1-2
d_call: TRBD1
v_call: TRBV7-2
cdr3_aa: CASNQNRGRGGYTF
cdr3_nt: TGTGCCAGCAACCAAAACAGGGGGCGGGGTGGCTACACCTTC

clone_size: few
j_call: TRBJ2-3
d_call: NA
v_call: TRBV30
cdr3_aa: CAWSRGGGNTDTQYF
cdr3_nt: TGTGCCTGGAGTCGGGGAGGCGGAAACACAGATACGCAGTATTTT

clone_size: few
j_call: TRBJ1-2
d_call: NA
v_call: TRBV7-6
cdr3_aa: CASSLSPQNGYTF
cdr3_nt: TGTGCCAGCAGCTTAAGCCCCCAAAATGGCTACACCTTC

clone_size: once
j_call: TRBJ1-1
d_call: NA
v_call: TRBV5-5
cdr3_aa: CASSTRQQIMNTEAFF
cdr3_nt: TGTGCCAGCAGCACGCGACAGCAGATCATGAACACTGAAGCTTTCTTT

clone_size: NA
j_call: TRBJ2-3
d_call: NA
v_call: TRBV15
cdr3_aa: CATSRDREDTQYF
cdr3_nt: TGTGCCACCAGCAGAGACAGGGAAGATACGCAGTATTTT

clone_size: NA
j_call: TRBJ2-5
d_call: NA
v_call: TRBV30
cdr3_aa: CAWIPRGPAETQYF
cdr3_nt: TGTGCCTGGATACCCCGGGGGCCGGCAGAGACCCAGTACTTC

clone_size: NA
j_call: TRBJ1-2
d_call: NA
v_call: TRBV2
cdr3_aa: CASSVAGSLGYGYTF
cdr3_nt: TGTGCCAGCAGTGTTGCAGGGTCCCTGGGCTATGGCTACACCTTC

clone_size: few
j_call: TRBJ1-1
d_call: NA
v_call: TRBV18
cdr3_aa: CASSPDVNTEAFF
cdr3_nt: TGTGCCAGCTCACCAGACGTGAACACTGAAGCTTTCTTT

clone_size: many
j_call: TRBJ1-5
d_call: NA
v_call: TRBV19
cdr3_aa: CASSIRWNQPQHF
cdr3_nt: TGTGCCAGTAGTATCCGCTGGAATCAGCCCCAGCATTTT

clone_size: few
j_call: TRBJ2-5
d_call: NA
v_call: TRBV15
cdr3_aa: CATSRTQETQYF
cdr3_nt: TGTGCCACCAGCAGGACCCAAGAGACCCAGTACTTC

clone_size: NA
j_call: TRBJ1-6
d_call: TRBD1
v_call: TRBV6-4
cdr3_aa: CASSKQGANSPLHF
cdr3_nt: TGTGCCAGCAGCAAACAGGGGGCAAATTCACCCCTCCACTTT

clone_size: NA
j_call: TRBJ1-6
d_call: NA
v_call: TRBV30
cdr3_aa: CAWKSPSSYNSPLHF
cdr3_nt: TGTGCCTGGAAGTCCCCGAGCTCCTATAATTCACCCCTCCACTTT

clone_size: NA
j_call: TRBJ2-7
d_call: TRBD1
v_call: TRBV5-1
cdr3_aa: CASSLGQGARYEQYF
cdr3_nt: TGCGCCAGCAGCTTGGGACAGGGGGCGCGGTACGAGCAGTACTTC

clone_size: NA
j_call: TRBJ2-7
d_call: NA
v_call: TRBV30
cdr3_aa: CAWSASYSHEQYF
cdr3_nt: TGTGCCTGGAGCGCTAGCTATTCCCACGAGCAGTACTTC

clone_size: NA
j_call: TRBJ2-3
d_call: NA
v_call: TRBV10-3
cdr3_aa: CAISESPGAKRADTQYF
cdr3_nt: TGTGCCATCAGTGAGTCACCGGGAGCAAAAAGGGCAGATACGCAGTATTTT

clone_size: NA
j_call: TRBJ1-6
d_call: TRBD1
v_call: TRBV5-6
cdr3_aa: CASSSWDRDPYNSPLHF
cdr3_nt: TGTGCCAGCAGCTCTTGGGACAGGGACCCCTATAATTCACCCCTCCACTTT

clone_size: NA
j_call: TRBJ1-6
d_call: NA
v_call: TRBV30
cdr3_aa: CAWEPEGNSPLHF
cdr3_nt: TGTGCCTGGGAGCCGGAGGGGAATTCACCCCTCCACTTT

clone_size: few
j_call: TRBJ1-1
d_call: NA
v_call: TRBV5-5
cdr3_aa: CASSLERQLNTEAFF
cdr3_nt: TGTGCCAGCAGCTTGGAGAGACAGTTGAACACTGAAGCTTTCTTT

clone_size: NA
j_call: TRBJ2-1
d_call: NA
v_call: TRBV6-6
cdr3_aa: CASRGERTDNEQFF
cdr3_nt: TGTGCCAGCAGGGGTGAGAGGACGGACAATGAGCAGTTCTTC

clone_size: NA
j_call: TRBJ1-3
d_call: NA
v_call: TRBV6-5
cdr3_aa: CASRRTGNTIYF
cdr3_nt: TGTGCCAGCAGGAGGACAGGAAACACCATATATTTT

clone_size: NA
j_call: TRBJ1-5
d_call: TRBD1
v_call: TRBV30
cdr3_aa: CAWNTGRGINQPQHF
cdr3_nt: TGTGCCTGGAATACCGGCAGGGGGATCAATCAGCCCCAGCATTTT

clone_size: NA
j_call: TRBJ1-5
d_call: NA
v_call: TRBV6-5
cdr3_aa: CASSRVGSNQPQHF
cdr3_nt: TGTGCCAGCAGCCGGGTCGGGAGCAATCAGCCCCAGCATTTT

clone_size: NA
j_call: TRBJ2-7
d_call: TRBD1
v_call: TRBV10-3
cdr3_aa: CAISGGTGVYEQYF
cdr3_nt: TGTGCCATCAGTGGCGGGACAGGGGTCTACGAGCAGTACTTC

clone_size: few
j_call: TRBJ1-2
d_call: NA
v_call: TRBV9
cdr3_aa: CASSEQGYGYTF
cdr3_nt: TGTGCCAGCAGCGAACAGGGTTATGGCTACACCTTC

clone_size: NA
j_call: TRBJ2-1
d_call: TRBD2
v_call: TRBV9
cdr3_aa: CASIGTSGRGNEQFF
cdr3_nt: TGTGCCAGCATAGGGACTAGCGGGAGGGGGAATGAGCAGTTCTTC

clone_size: few
j_call: TRBJ2-7
d_call: NA
v_call: TRBV7-2
cdr3_aa: CASSNIHSDEQYF
cdr3_nt: TGTGCCAGCAGTAATATTCATTCCGACGAGCAGTACTTC

clone_size: NA
j_call: TRBJ2-3
d_call: TRBD2
v_call: TRBV7-8
cdr3_aa: CASSSGLAGFIDTQYF
cdr3_nt: TGTGCCAGCAGCTCTGGACTAGCGGGGTTTATTGATACGCAGTATTTT

clone_size: few
j_call: TRBJ2-1
d_call: TRBD2
v_call: TRBV11-2
cdr3_aa: CASSLGNSGTNEQFF
cdr3_nt: TGTGCCAGCAGCCTCGGGAATAGCGGGACCAATGAGCAGTTCTTC

clone_size: NA
j_call: TRBJ2-5
d_call: TRBD2
v_call: TRBV4-1
cdr3_aa: CASSQDYWRGGLGAETQYF
cdr3_nt: TGCGCCAGCAGCCAAGACTATTGGCGGGGGGGCCTAGGGGCCGAGACCCAGTACTTC

clone_size: NA
j_call: TRBJ1-1
d_call: NA
v_call: TRBV4-2
cdr3_aa: CASSQDLAASNTEAFF
cdr3_nt: TGTGCCAGCAGCCAAGATTTAGCAGCCTCGAACACTGAAGCTTTCTTT

clone_size: few
j_call: TRBJ2-7
d_call: NA
v_call: TRBV5-1
cdr3_aa: CASSWTGIAYEQYF
cdr3_nt: TGCGCCAGCAGCTGGACGGGCATCGCCTACGAGCAGTACTTC

clone_size: NA
j_call: TRBJ2-7
d_call: NA
v_call: TRBV28
cdr3_aa: CASQVRGGSSYEQYF
cdr3_nt: TGTGCCAGCCAGGTGCGCGGGGGCAGCTCCTACGAGCAGTACTTC

clone_size: few
j_call: TRBJ2-1
d_call: NA
v_call: TRBV18
cdr3_aa: CASSPVGGEQFF
cdr3_nt: TGTGCCAGCTCACCAGTGGGCGGTGAGCAGTTCTTC

clone_size: NA
j_call: TRBJ1-2
d_call: NA
v_call: TRBV7-3
cdr3_aa: CASSRPPHYGYTF
cdr3_nt: TGTGCCAGCAGCCGGCCGCCCCACTATGGCTACACCTTC

clone_size: few
j_call: TRBJ2-3
d_call: TRBD1
v_call: TRBV9
cdr3_aa: CASSVDRGDTQYF
cdr3_nt: TGTGCCAGCAGCGTAGACAGGGGCGATACGCAGTATTTT

clone_size: NA
j_call: TRBJ2-7
d_call: NA
v_call: TRBV21-1
cdr3_aa: CASSRDSLSSYEQYF
cdr3_nt: TGTGCCAGCAGCAGAGACAGCCTAAGCTCCTACGAGCAGTACTTC

clone_size: NA
j_call: TRBJ2-7
d_call: NA
v_call: TRBV11-1
cdr3_aa: CASSLEGGRLVEQYF
cdr3_nt: TGTGCCAGCAGCTTAGAGGGAGGCAGGCTTGTTGAGCAGTACTTC

clone_size: NA
j_call: TRBJ1-4
d_call: NA
v_call: TRBV7-9
cdr3_aa: CASSLSGEKLFF
cdr3_nt: TGTGCCAGCAGCTTGAGCGGGGAAAAACTGTTTTTT

clone_size: NA
j_call: TRBJ2-3
d_call: NA
v_call: TRBV6-4
cdr3_aa: CASSLEGTDTQYF
cdr3_nt: TGTGCCAGCAGTCTCGAGGGCACAGATACGCAGTATTTT